The 10 T cell receptor beta chains listed next were all sequenced from one sample in a study of Ad26.COV2.S vaccination and SARS-CoV-2 variants. Profiled with immunoSEQ multiplex PCR; TCRdb holds only in-frame clones, not every one. The sample has 150,000 to 200,000 clones, 87% seen once; the top ten hold 4.5% to 7.5%. The specimen was peripheral blood, collected after recovery from COVID-19. The receptors come from a human donor who had recovered from COVID-19.

This chain links TRBV2 with TRBJ2-5, with 7 bases matching TRBD1. CDR1 is SNHLY, CDR2 FYNNEI, per germline. V lost 4 bases to trimming and J lost 4 bases; unmatched junction nucleotides: 6. The CDR3 is made up of 14 amino acids. The CDR3 region has the DNA TGTGCCAGCAGTGGACAGGGTAGGACAGAGACCCAGTACTTC. This encodes CASSGQGRTETQYF. Variable domain in full (rest from reference TRBV2 and TRBJ2-5): EPEVTQTPSHQVTQMGQEVILRCVPISNHLYFYWYRQILGQKVEFLVSFYNNEISEKSEIFDDQFSVERPDGSNFTLKIRSTKLEDSAMYFCASSGQGRTETQYFGPGTRLLVL.

The V and J genes are TRBV11-2 and TRBJ2-7; 7 bases fit TRBD1. The CDR3 runs 16 residues. The ends lost 5 bases at V and 3 bases at J; junction bases unmatched: 13. In germline, CDR1 is SGHAT, CDR2 FQNNGV. In DNA form, the CDR3 reads TGTGCCAGCAGCCCGGCCCTTAGGGGGCCAAGCTACGAGCAGTACTTC. Its protein product is CASSPALRGPSYEQYF.

The chain is built from TRBV5-6 and TRBJ2-7; possible D gene TRBD1, 8 bases. The CDR3 is made up of 17 amino acids. Germline CDR1 is SGHDT and CDR2 is YYEEEE. V was trimmed by 2 bases and J by 6 bases, leaving 24 bases between them. DNA for the CDR3: TGTGCCAGCAGCTTTACGGGGGGTCCGGGACAGGACCCCGAGCAGTACTTC. It encodes CASSFTGGPGQDPEQYF.

This clone has just one count. The V call is TRBV6-5, the J call TRBJ2-7; no reliable D call. Germline lookup yields CDR1 MNHEY and CDR2 SVGAGI. The CDR3 contains 15 residues. Trimming cost V 0 bases and J 1 base, with 10 bases left between them. The CDR3 sequence is CASSYSRTDSYEQYF. DNA for the CDR3: TGTGCCAGCAGTTACTCCCGGACGGATTCCTACGAGCAGTACTTC.

The chain joins TRBV4-2 to TRBJ2-3; D is unresolved. The CDR3 is 15 residues long. Germline V lookup: CDR1 LGHNA, CDR2 YNFKEQ. Trimming left V 4 bases short and J 2 bases short, with 13 bases between. CDR3 coding DNA: TGTGCCAGCAGCCCCCCTGACGGTGCCACAGATACGCAGTATTTT. As protein: CASSPPDGATDTQYF.

This chain links TRBV5-1 with TRBJ2-1, with D uncertain. The CDR3 is 12 amino acids. V lost 5 bases, J lost 8 bases, and 11 bases lay in between. Germline CDR1 reads SGHRS; CDR2 reads YFSETQ. This chain's CDR3 is CASSSGRYEQFF. The CDR3 region has the DNA TGCGCCAGCAGTTCAGGACGATATGAGCAGTTCTTC.

The chain uses TRBV12-5 and TRBJ1-1; D is uncertain. The CDR3 has 13 amino acids. Per the germline V gene, CDR1 is LGHNT and CDR2 is FRNRAP. The ends were cut back, 7 bases at V and 5 bases at J, with 14 bases in the middle. CDR3 in DNA: TGTGCTAGTGTCGGGATTAGTGAGACTGAAGCTTTCTTT. Its translation: CASVGISETEAFF.

V usage is TRBV6-1 and J usage is TRBJ2-5, with D perhaps matching TRBD2 (6 bases). V lost 3 bases and J lost 5, with 13 bases in between. The CDR3 has 14 residues. From germline, CDR1 is MNHNS and CDR2 SASEGT. The CDR3, as DNA: TGTGCCAGCAGTGATTCGGGAGTCGCGGAGACCCAGTACTTC. It encodes CASSDSGVAETQYF.

In this sample, this clone turned up a few times. The rearrangement joins TRBV2 to TRBJ1-5; D gene uncertain. Trimming shortened V by 7 bases and J by 1 base, and 11 bases separated the two germline ends. Germline CDR1 and CDR2: SNHLY and FYNNEI. The CDR3 runs 14 residues. The DNA for the CDR3 is TGTGCCAGCAAGGGAGGGCGGAGCAATCAGCCCCAGCATTTT. As protein: CASKGGRSNQPQHF.

J is TRBJ2-5 and V is TRBV4-1, with D maybe TRBD2 (6 bases). From germline, CDR1 is MGHRA and CDR2 YSYEKL. Trimming cost V 3 bases and J 7 bases, with 15 bases left between them. This CDR3 has 14 amino acids. The CDR3 protein is CASSQSAVGGTQYF. The CDR3 DNA follows: TGCGCCAGCAGCCAGTCGGCCGTGGGGGGGACCCAGTACTTC.